Below are 10 T cell receptor beta chains sequenced from a single sample in a study of cytomegalovirus exposure and HLA in healthy donors. PCR employed 60 Vbeta and 13 Jbeta primers. Measured with immunoSEQ multiplex PCR; TCRdb has only the in-frame clones, and not every one. The sample shows about 150,000 clones, 70% to 90% of them seen only once. Material: PBMCs. The receptors originated from a woman in her thirties or forties in good health and CMV-seropositive.

V gene TRBV30 combines with J gene TRBJ2-3, with a tentative D call TRBD1 (5 bases). V was trimmed by 2 bases and J by 4 bases, leaving 13 bases between them. The CDR3 loop spans 14 amino acids. Germline CDR1 and CDR2: GTSNPN and SVGIG (reference sequence). The CDR3 coding sequence is TGTGCCTGGAGTAGGGGTATTCCCCCAGATACGCAGTATTTT. Translated: CAWSRGIPPDTQYF.

The chain carries TRBV15 and TRBJ1-5; possible D gene TRBD1, 6 bases. Germline CDR1 is LNHNV and CDR2 is YYDKDF (reference sequence). The V end lost 3 bases, the J end lost 0 bases, and 6 bases lay between the germline ends. The CDR3 contains 14 residues. CDR3 in DNA: TGTGCCACCAGCAGGGACAGTAGCAATCAGCCCCAGCATTTT. This translates into CATSRDSSNQPQHF. Variable domain in full (rest from reference TRBV15 and TRBJ1-5): DAMVIQNPRYQVTQFGKPVTLSCSQTLNHNVMYWYQQKSSQAPKLLFHYYDKDFNNEADTPDNFQSRRPNTSFCFLDIRSPGLGDTAMYLCATSRDSSNQPQHFGDGTRLSIL.

The chain joins TRBV5-5 to TRBJ2-6; unclear D gene. Trimming removed 7 bases at V and 0 bases at J, with 5 bases between. CDR3 length: 13 amino acids. Germline assignment: CDR1 SGHKS and CDR2 YYEKEE (reference sequence). CDR3 coding DNA: TGTGCCAGCCGTTTCTCTGGGGCCAACGTCCTGACTTTC. Its protein is CASRFSGANVLTF. The full variable domain, rest sourced from reference TRBV5-5 and TRBJ2-6, is DAGVTQSPTHLIKTRGQQVTLRCSPISGHKSVSWYQQVLGQGPQFIFQYYEKEERGRGNFPDRFSARQFPNYSSELNVNALLLGDSALYLCASRFSGANVLTFGAGSRLTVL.

The chain carries TRBV5-1 and TRBJ2-5; a possible D gene is TRBD1 (6 bases). The CDR3 contains 15 residues. V lost 4 bases, J lost 6 bases, and 19 bases lay in between. CDR1 is SGHRS, CDR2 YFSETQ, per germline. The CDR3 is CASSASQGPGKTQYF. CDR3 sequence (DNA): TGCGCCAGCAGCGCCTCCCAGGGGCCGGGCAAGACCCAGTACTTC.

The chain couples TRBV25-1 to TRBJ2-2, with 11 bases lining up with TRBD2. Germline-derived CDR1 and CDR2 are MGHDK and SYGVNS. CDR3 length equals 14 residues. The V and J ends lost 2 bases and 7 bases, in that order; junction bases with no gene match: 0. The CDR3 DNA reads as TGTGCCAGCAGTGAACTAGCGGGAGGCGGGGAGCTGTTTTTT. Translated: CASSELAGGGELFF.

V is TRBV15 and J is TRBJ1-3; tentative D call: TRBD1 (5 bases). The V and J ends lost 2 bases and 0 bases respectively, with 14 bases between them. Looked up from germline, CDR1 is LNHNV and CDR2 is YYDKDF (reference sequence). This CDR3 comprises 17 residues. Here the CDR3 reads CATSRPAMGPSGNTIYF. CDR3 in DNA: TGTGCCACCAGCAGACCCGCCATGGGGCCCTCTGGAAACACCATATATTTT.

The rearrangement joins TRBV5-1 to TRBJ2-2, with D perhaps matching TRBD2 (6 bases). Between the trimmed V and J ends, which lost 1 base and 2 bases, there was a span of 12 bases. The CDR3 spans 16 residues. Germline V gene data show CDR1 as SGHRS and CDR2 as YFSETQ. CDR3 sequence: CASSLFPSVNTGELFF. The CDR3 DNA sequence: TGCGCCAGCAGCTTGTTTCCTAGCGTTAACACCGGGGAGCTGTTTTTT.

The CDR3 sequence: CAWRPQGIYGRGEQFF. CDR3 sequence (DNA): TGTGCCTGGAGACCACAGGGGATTTATGGTCGGGGAGAGCAGTTCTTC. The V and J genes are TRBV30 and TRBJ2-1, with 7 nucleotides matching TRBD1. J was trimmed by 10 bases and V by 3 bases; bases with no gene match: 18. The CDR3 contains 16 residues. Germline assignment: CDR1 GTSNPN and CDR2 SVGIG (reference sequence).

This chain connects TRBV19 to TRBJ2-4, with D maybe TRBD2 (7 bases). The CDR3 loop spans 14 amino acids. Trimming left V 6 bases short and J 2 bases short, with 11 bases between. CDR1 LNHDA and CDR2 SQIVND come from the germline V gene (reference sequence). CDR3 coding DNA: TGTGCCAGTAGAGGGGGGGTCCCCAAAAACATTCAGTACTTC. It specifies CASRGGVPKNIQYF. The variable domain in full, with the rest retrieved from reference TRBV19 and TRBJ2-4, is DGGITQSPKYLFRKEGQNVTLSCEQNLNHDAMYWYRQDPGQGLRLIYYSQIVNDFQKGDIAEGYSVSREKKESFPLTVTSAQKNPTAFYLCASRGGVPKNIQYFGAGTRLSVL.

The chain links TRBV30 to TRBJ2-7; D remains ambiguous. CDR3 length equals 11 residues. Per germline, CDR1 GTSNPN and CDR2 SVGIG (reference sequence). V was shortened by 3 bases and J by 4 bases, with 7 bases between the two germline ends. The CDR3 loop is CAWSDSYEQYF. In DNA form, the CDR3 reads TGTGCCTGGAGCGATAGTTACGAGCAGTACTTC.